Listed below are T cell receptor beta chains from one sample, sequenced in a study of OX40 agonist ivuxolimab in advanced cancers. Clones were sequenced by immunoSEQ multiplex PCR, and TCRdb holds only the in-frame ones, with some missing. The repertoire holds nearly 20,000 clones, with about 80% as singletons. Source: CD4+ or CD8+ T cells sorted from blood, taken in a trial of the OX40 agonist ivuxolimab. The source is an adult with an advanced solid tumor such as melanoma, head and neck, liver or kidney cancer. The CDR3 runs from the conserved cysteine through the conserved F or W. A D gene is named only where the DNA matches it firmly. The size of a clone is reported for some rows only, either as once, few or many, or as a class for expanded clones.

v_call: TRBV6-4; d_call: TRBD2; j_call: TRBJ2-3; clone_size: medium-sized; cdr3_aa: CASSDSSGGGTDTQYF; cdr3_nt: TGTGCCAGCAGTGACTCTAGCGGGGGGGGCACAGATACGCAGTATTTT
v_call: TRBV12-2; d_call: NA; j_call: TRBJ1-1; clone_size: NA; cdr3_aa: CASSSREGTAFF; cdr3_nt: TGTGCCAGCAGCTCTAGGGAGGGCACAGCTTTCTTT
v_call: TRBV28; d_call: NA; j_call: TRBJ2-2; clone_size: NA; cdr3_aa: CASSLRSYTGELFF; cdr3_nt: TGTGCCAGCAGTTTGCGCAGCTACACCGGGGAGCTGTTTTTT
v_call: TRBV7-3; d_call: TRBD2; j_call: TRBJ2-1; clone_size: medium-sized; cdr3_aa: CASSSLGAGVPNEQFF; cdr3_nt: TGTGCCAGCAGCTCCCTAGGGGCGGGAGTTCCGAATGAGCAGTTCTTC
v_call: TRBV14; d_call: TRBD1; j_call: TRBJ2-7; clone_size: NA; cdr3_aa: CASSFRGLGSHEQYF; cdr3_nt: TGTGCCAGCAGCTTCAGGGGGCTGGGTTCGCACGAGCAGTACTTC
v_call: TRBV30; d_call: TRBD1; j_call: TRBJ1-2; clone_size: few; cdr3_aa: CAWASGGAGYGYTF; cdr3_nt: TGTGCCTGGGCCTCAGGGGGCGCGGGCTATGGCTACACCTTC
v_call: TRBV6-6; d_call: NA; j_call: TRBJ1-1; clone_size: NA; cdr3_aa: CASSLIHGNTEAFF; cdr3_nt: TGTGCCAGCAGTTTGATACACGGGAACACTGAAGCTTTCTTT
v_call: TRBV19; d_call: NA; j_call: TRBJ1-5; clone_size: NA; cdr3_aa: CASSMSHGGNQPQHF; cdr3_nt: TGTGCCAGTAGTATGTCTCATGGGGGCAATCAGCCCCAGCATTTT
v_call: TRBV19; d_call: TRBD1; j_call: TRBJ2-1; clone_size: NA; cdr3_aa: CASSLRQGPGNEQFF; cdr3_nt: TGTGCCAGTAGTCTTCGACAGGGCCCGGGCAATGAGCAGTTCTTC
v_call: TRBV4-3; d_call: NA; j_call: TRBJ1-3; clone_size: NA; cdr3_aa: CVSSQELLVLGNTIYF; cdr3_nt: TGCGTCAGCAGCCAAGAGTTGTTAGTACTTGGAAACACCATATATTTT
v_call: TRBV11-1; d_call: TRBD1; j_call: TRBJ2-3; clone_size: NA; cdr3_aa: CASSDGTGSYTQYF; cdr3_nt: TGTGCCAGCAGTGACGGGACAGGGAGTTATACGCAGTATTTT
v_call: TRBV5-1; d_call: TRBD2; j_call: TRBJ2-3; clone_size: few; cdr3_aa: CASSLTSGGLTDTQYF; cdr3_nt: TGCGCCAGCAGCTTGACTAGCGGGGGCCTAACAGATACGCAGTATTTT
v_call: TRBV13; d_call: NA; j_call: TRBJ1-3; clone_size: NA; cdr3_aa: CASSLGGFSGNTIYF; cdr3_nt: TGTGCCAGCAGCCTCGGGGGATTCTCTGGAAACACCATATATTTT
v_call: TRBV7-2; d_call: NA; j_call: TRBJ1-5; clone_size: NA; cdr3_aa: CASSPTSGSFQPQHF; cdr3_nt: TGCGCCAGCAGCCCCACGTCTGGTTCGTTTCAGCCCCAGCATTTT
v_call: TRBV27; d_call: NA; j_call: TRBJ2-7; clone_size: NA; cdr3_aa: CASSSGSSYEQYF; cdr3_nt: TGTGCCAGCAGTTCAGGGTCCTCCTACGAGCAGTACTTC
v_call: TRBV7-2; d_call: TRBD2; j_call: TRBJ2-5; clone_size: NA; cdr3_aa: CASSLAGGSGSFRETQYF; cdr3_nt: TGTGCCAGCAGCTTAGCTGGGGGTAGCGGGAGCTTCCGGGAGACCCAGTACTTC
v_call: TRBV6-1; d_call: TRBD2; j_call: TRBJ2-1; clone_size: NA; cdr3_aa: CAIGLAGGYNEQFF; cdr3_nt: TGTGCCATCGGACTAGCGGGAGGGTACAATGAGCAGTTCTTC
v_call: TRBV19; d_call: TRBD2; j_call: TRBJ2-1; clone_size: NA; cdr3_aa: CASSIASSGGGEQFF; cdr3_nt: TGTGCCAGTAGTATAGCGTCTAGCGGGGGTGGTGAGCAGTTCTTC
v_call: TRBV6-5; d_call: NA; j_call: TRBJ1-2; clone_size: NA; cdr3_aa: CASSYHTTGLYTF; cdr3_nt: TGTGCCAGCAGTTACCACACGACAGGACTCTACACCTTC
v_call: TRBV6-4; d_call: TRBD2; j_call: TRBJ2-3; clone_size: medium-sized; cdr3_aa: CASSDGSGADTQYF; cdr3_nt: TGTGCCAGCAGTGACGGGAGCGGGGCAGATACGCAGTATTTT
v_call: TRBV5-1; d_call: NA; j_call: TRBJ2-1; clone_size: medium-sized; cdr3_aa: CAITRDNEQFF; cdr3_nt: TGCGCCATCACGAGGGACAATGAGCAGTTCTTC
v_call: TRBV29-1; d_call: NA; j_call: TRBJ2-3; clone_size: NA; cdr3_aa: CSVEAGGTQYF; cdr3_nt: TGCAGCGTTGAAGCTGGGGGTACGCAGTATTTT
v_call: TRBV6-6; d_call: NA; j_call: TRBJ2-7; clone_size: NA; cdr3_aa: CASKYLAGQSYEQYF; cdr3_nt: TGTGCCAGCAAATATCTGGCGGGGCAATCCTACGAGCAGTACTTC
v_call: TRBV27; d_call: NA; j_call: TRBJ2-7; clone_size: NA; cdr3_aa: CASSRDGHEQYF; cdr3_nt: TGTGCCAGCAGTCGGGACGGCCACGAGCAGTACTTC
v_call: TRBV7-9; d_call: NA; j_call: TRBJ2-2; clone_size: NA; cdr3_aa: CASSLTGELFF; cdr3_nt: TGTGCCAGCAGCTTAACCGGGGAGCTGTTTTTT
v_call: TRBV4-3; d_call: NA; j_call: TRBJ1-5; clone_size: NA; cdr3_aa: CASSQVWGANQPQHF; cdr3_nt: TGCGCCAGCAGCCAAGTTTGGGGGGCCAATCAGCCCCAGCATTTT
v_call: TRBV27; d_call: NA; j_call: TRBJ1-1; clone_size: few; cdr3_aa: CASSPGTNEAFF; cdr3_nt: TGTGCCAGCAGTCCTGGAACAAATGAAGCTTTCTTT
v_call: TRBV27; d_call: NA; j_call: TRBJ1-1; clone_size: NA; cdr3_aa: CASTFTGNTEAFF; cdr3_nt: TGTGCCAGCACATTTACAGGGAACACTGAAGCTTTCTTT
v_call: TRBV28; d_call: NA; j_call: TRBJ1-2; clone_size: NA; cdr3_aa: CASSFRGGRGFSYGYTF; cdr3_nt: TGTGCCAGCAGTTTTCGCGGGGGTCGGGGTTTCAGCTATGGCTACACCTTC
v_call: TRBV25-1; d_call: NA; j_call: TRBJ2-7; clone_size: NA; cdr3_aa: CASSFSDEQYF; cdr3_nt: TGTGCCAGCAGTTTTTCGGACGAGCAGTACTTC
v_call: TRBV11-2; d_call: NA; j_call: TRBJ2-2; clone_size: NA; cdr3_aa: CASTLRDGLFSGELFF; cdr3_nt: TGTGCCAGCACCCTCCGGGACGGGTTATTTTCCGGGGAGCTGTTTTTT
v_call: TRBV28; d_call: NA; j_call: TRBJ1-2; clone_size: NA; cdr3_aa: CASSLGGERYGYTF; cdr3_nt: TGTGCCAGCAGTTTAGGGGGTGAGCGGTATGGCTACACCTTC
v_call: TRBV27; d_call: NA; j_call: TRBJ1-5; clone_size: NA; cdr3_aa: CASSLRPNQPQHF; cdr3_nt: TGTGCCAGCAGTTTAAGACCCAATCAGCCCCAGCATTTT
v_call: TRBV5-1; d_call: TRBD1; j_call: TRBJ1-2; clone_size: NA; cdr3_aa: CASSLSGDSYGYTF; cdr3_nt: TGCGCCAGCAGCTTGAGTGGGGACAGCTATGGCTACACCTTC
v_call: TRBV7-6; d_call: TRBD2; j_call: TRBJ2-2; clone_size: NA; cdr3_aa: CASSLRTSGSGGELFF; cdr3_nt: TGTGCCAGCAGCTTAAGGACTAGCGGGAGTGGCGGGGAGCTGTTTTTT
v_call: TRBV9; d_call: NA; j_call: TRBJ1-1; clone_size: few; cdr3_aa: CASSVAQVNTEAFF; cdr3_nt: TGTGCCAGCAGCGTAGCACAGGTGAACACTGAAGCTTTCTTT
v_call: TRBV7-3; d_call: TRBD2; j_call: TRBJ2-2; clone_size: NA; cdr3_aa: CASSLGTSGRQTGELFF; cdr3_nt: TGTGCCAGCAGCTTAGGGACTAGCGGGAGGCAGACCGGGGAGCTGTTTTTT